The 25 T cell receptor beta chains below come from one sample, sequenced in a study of cytomegalovirus exposure and HLA in healthy donors. It was with 60 Vbeta and 13 Jbeta primers that the PCR ran. Some clones are missing from TCRdb's copy, which holds only in-frame ones; the method was immunoSEQ multiplex PCR. Here the sample spans around 200,000 clones, 79% being singletons. The sample taken for sequencing was PBMCs. Receptors were obtained from a woman aged 50 to 65 in good health and CMV-seronegative.

The chain uses TRBV28 and TRBJ2-7; D gene ambiguous. V gave up 6 bases and J gave up 6 bases, with 9 bases separating them. This CDR3 has 11 residues. Germline assignment: CDR1 MDHEN and CDR2 SYDVKM. This CDR3 is CASSLSREQYF. CDR3 bases: TGTGCCAGCAGCCTCTCCCGCGAGCAGTACTTC.

V is TRBV6-1 and J is TRBJ2-7; 7 nucleotides line up with TRBD2. Looked up from germline, CDR1 is MNHNS and CDR2 is SASEGT. CDR3 length equals 15 residues. J lost 5 bases, V lost 4 bases, and 11 bases had no gene match. The CDR3 spells CASSGLAGGSDEQYF. The CDR3 bases are TGTGCCAGCAGTGGACTAGCCGGAGGCAGCGACGAGCAGTACTTC.

This clone has only a few counts. The V and J genes are TRBV7-3 and TRBJ2-2; D is ambiguous. CDR1 is SGHTA and CDR2 is FQGTGA in the germline V gene. V lost 1 base and J lost 4, with 10 bases in between. The CDR3 contains 15 residues. For the CDR3, the DNA is TGTGCCAGCAGCTTAAACGTCGGAGCCACCGGGGAGCTGTTTTTT. It yields the protein CASSLNVGATGELFF. Variable domain in full (rest from reference TRBV7-3 and TRBJ2-2): GAGVSQTPSNKVTEKGKYVELRCDPISGHTALYWYRQSLGQGPEFLIYFQGTGAADDSGLPNDRFFAVRPEGSVSTLKIQRTERGDSAVYLCASSLNVGATGELFFGEGSRLTVL.

The rearrangement joins TRBV7-2 to TRBJ2-5; 9 positions agree with TRBD1. Germline V gene data show CDR1 as SGHTA and CDR2 as FQGNSA. J was trimmed by 1 base and V by 8 bases; bases with no gene match: 2. This CDR3 is 13 amino acids long. The CDR3 region is CASDRGSQETQYF. DNA of the CDR3: TGTGCCAGCGACAGGGGGTCCCAAGAGACCCAGTACTTC.

This sequence joins TRBV6-6 and TRBJ1-1; D not certain. Trimming shortened V by 8 bases and J by 0 bases, and 10 bases separated the two germline ends. Germline V gives CDR1 MNHNY, CDR2 SVGAGI (reference sequence). The CDR3 covers 13 residues. The CDR3 sequence: CASEEAMNTEAFF. DNA for the CDR3: TGTGCCAGCGAGGAGGCCATGAACACTGAAGCTTTCTTT.

The rearrangement uses TRBV11-1 and TRBJ2-7; tentative D call: TRBD2 (5 bases). The V gene's germline CDR1 is SGHAT and CDR2 FQDESV (reference sequence). V was pared by 3 bases and J by 0 bases, with 6 bases between. The CDR3 is 13 amino acids. DNA for the CDR3: TGTGCCAGCAGCTTGGGGAGCTCCTACGAGCAGTACTTC. This gives the protein CASSLGSSYEQYF.

V gene TRBV7-9 combines with J gene TRBJ2-5; TRBD2 aligns across 14 bases. The DNA matches TRBJ2-7 better at its end, which makes the J call doubtful. This CDR3 comprises 18 residues. From germline, CDR1 is SEHNR and CDR2 FQNEAQ (reference sequence). CDR3 nucleotides: TGTGCCAGCAGCTTCGGACTAGCGGGAGGCCGAAGCTCCTACGAGCAGTACTTC. As protein: CASSFGLAGGRSSYEQYF.

The chain joins TRBV7-9 to TRBJ2-2, with 8 bases matching TRBD2. The CDR3 loop spans 18 amino acids. Germline assignment: CDR1 SEHNR and CDR2 FQNEAQ (reference sequence). With 2 bases clipped from V and 3 bases from J, the junction kept 11 bases outside the gene matches. The DNA of the CDR3 is TGTGCCAGCAGCTTATCGTTTCGGCGGGAGGATGACACCGGGGAGCTGTTTTTT. This gives the protein CASSLSFRREDDTGELFF.

V usage is TRBV11-2 and J usage is TRBJ1-6; D not certain. Germline loops: CDR1 SGHAT, CDR2 FQNNGV. The germline V and J ends were trimmed by 4 bases and 3 bases, with 13 bases remaining between them. This CDR3 is built from 16 residues. CDR3 sequence (DNA): TGTGCCAGCAGCTCGGGTTCGGCCCGCTATAATTCACCCCTCCACTTT. This gives the protein CASSSGSARYNSPLHF.

This chain links TRBV28 with TRBJ2-1; 8 bases align to TRBD2. The CDR3 spans 16 residues. The ends lost 4 bases at V and 8 bases at J; junction bases unmatched: 13. CDR1 and CDR2 (germline): MDHEN, SYDVKM. This chain's CDR3 is CASSSRGSGKEDEQFF. The CDR3 coding sequence is TGTGCCAGCAGTTCCCGGGGTAGCGGGAAGGAAGATGAGCAGTTCTTC. The whole variable domain, remainder taken from reference TRBV28 and TRBJ2-1, is DVKVTQSSRYLVKRTGEKVFLECVQDMDHENMFWYRQDPGLGLRLIYFSYDVKMKEKGDIPEGYSVSREKKERFSLILESASTNQTSMYLCASSSRGSGKEDEQFFGPGTRLTVL.

The chain couples TRBV5-1 to TRBJ1-2; 9 nucleotides match TRBD1. There are 14 residues in the CDR3. Germline values: CDR1 SGHRS, CDR2 YFSETQ. V was clipped by 3 bases and J by 5 bases; unmatched bases: 5. The DNA of the CDR3 is TGCGCCAGCAGCTCTGACAGGGGGGGATATGGCTACACCTTC. Translated, it gives CASSSDRGGYGYTF.

This clone was detected once. V is TRBV4-1 and J is TRBJ2-1; D gene unclear. CDR3 length: 13 amino acids. The germline V and J ends were trimmed by 4 bases and 8 bases, with 12 bases remaining between them. Per the germline V gene, CDR1 is MGHRA and CDR2 is YSYEKL. The CDR3 region is CASSPTRFDEQFF. CDR3 nucleotide sequence: TGCGCCAGCAGCCCAACGAGGTTCGATGAGCAGTTCTTC.

The chain employs TRBV5-1 and TRBJ2-7; a weak D match, TRBD1 (6 bases). Trimming took 4 bases from V and 5 from J, leaving 16 bases between them. The germline CDR1 and CDR2 sequences are SGHRS and YFSETQ. The CDR3 has 14 amino acids. The CDR3 here is CASSLRDMSHEQYF. The CDR3 DNA sequence: TGCGCCAGCAGCCTACGGGACATGTCTCACGAGCAGTACTTC.

This clone was observed a few times. V usage is TRBV11-2 and J usage is TRBJ2-3; D possibly corresponds to TRBD1 (5 bases). This CDR3 is built from 14 residues. Germline lookup yields CDR1 SGHAT and CDR2 FQNNGV. V lost 8 bases to trimming and J lost 4 bases, with 16 bases between them. This CDR3 is CASGSAGFADTQYF. The CDR3 coding sequence is TGTGCCAGCGGGTCCGCAGGGTTCGCAGATACGCAGTATTTT.

On this clone: Different DNA sequences within this sample yield the same CDR3. V is TRBV7-2 and J is TRBJ1-1, with D possibly matching TRBD1 (5 bases). Trimming left V 3 bases short and J 1 base short, with 9 bases between. This CDR3 spans 14 amino acids. Germline CDR1 and CDR2: SGHTA and FQGNSA. The CDR3 spells CASSLGGGNTEAFF. CDR3 nucleotides: TGTGCCAGCAGCTTGGGGGGAGGGAACACTGAAGCTTTCTTT.

The rearrangement links TRBV7-3 to TRBJ2-1; D is perhaps TRBD2 (6 bases). CDR1 is SGHTA and CDR2 is FQGTGA in the germline V gene. V lost 8 bases and J lost 5, with 16 bases in between. CDR3 length equals 14 residues. The CDR3 nucleotides are TGTGCCAGCGCCCTGGGGGAGGCCCACAATGAGCAGTTCTTC. It codes for CASALGEAHNEQFF.

This rearrangement joins TRBV5-1 to TRBJ2-5; 8 bases line up with TRBD2. The CDR3 covers 14 residues. Germline V gene sequence: CDR1 SGHRS, CDR2 YFSETQ. Germline trimming cut 5 bases from V and 4 bases from J; bases unmatched to any gene: 7. The CDR3 spells CASSVSGIGETQYF. The CDR3 nucleotides are TGCGCCAGCAGTGTTAGCGGGATAGGAGAGACCCAGTACTTC. Together with reference TRBV5-1 and TRBJ2-5, the CDR3 gives the full variable domain: KAGVTQTPRYLIKTRGQQVTLSCSPISGHRSVSWYQQTPGQGLQFLFEYFSETQRNKGNFPGRFSGRQFSNSRSEMNVSTLELGDSALYLCASSVSGIGETQYFGPGTRLLVL.

This chain connects TRBV9 to TRBJ1-3; D is undetermined. Trimming removed 0 bases at V and 2 bases at J, with 6 bases between. This CDR3 is 14 amino acids long. Germline loops: CDR1 SGDLS, CDR2 YYNGEE. The CDR3 reads CASSVANTGNTIYF. Written as DNA, the CDR3 is TGTGCCAGCAGCGTAGCGAACACTGGAAACACCATATATTTT.

This rearrangement joins TRBV27 to TRBJ2-5, with 11 bases identical to TRBD2. Germline-derived CDR1 and CDR2 are MNHEY and SMNVEV (reference sequence). The V and J ends lost 6 bases and 4 bases, in that order; junction bases with no gene match: 7. The length of the CDR3 is 15 residues. Written as DNA, the CDR3 is TGTGCCAGCAGGCCACTAGCGGGGGACGTAGAGACCCAGTACTTC. This encodes CASRPLAGDVETQYF.

This clone has just one count. The junction differs from germline at one of its ends, possibly a read error. The chain is built from TRBV6-5 and TRBJ2-7; perhaps TRBD1 as D (5 bases). The germline V gene has CDR1 MNHEY and CDR2 SVGAGI. There are 14 residues in the CDR3. CDR3 nucleotide sequence: TGTGCCAGCAGTTACGGCCAGGGCTCCCACGAGCAGTACTTC. Protein sequence: CASSYGQGSHEQYF.

The rearrangement links TRBV7-2 to TRBJ2-2; D might be TRBD1 (5 bases). This CDR3 contains 14 residues. The germline gives CDR1 SGHTA, CDR2 FQGNSA. V was shortened by 6 bases and J by 2 bases, with 10 bases between the two germline ends. CDR3: CASRPGSNTGELFF. CDR3 coding DNA: TGTGCCAGCAGGCCAGGGTCAAACACCGGGGAGCTGTTTTTT.

This clone appeared a single time. This chain links TRBV10-3 with TRBJ1-3; the match to TRBD1 covers 7 bases. In germline, CDR1 is ENHRY, CDR2 SYGVKD. CDR3 length: 13 residues. After removal of 7 bases from V and 2 bases from J, the junction contained 2 bases not matched to a gene. The CDR3 sequence: CAITGGPGNTIYF. The CDR3 coding sequence is TGTGCCATCACAGGGGGACCTGGAAACACCATATATTTT.

V is TRBV19 and J is TRBJ2-1, with 7 bases identical to TRBD1. The V gene end was trimmed by 6 bases and the J gene end by 0 bases; junction bases not matched to a gene: 5. CDR1 and CDR2 (germline): LNHDA, SQIVND (reference sequence). The CDR3 totals 15 residues. The CDR3 DNA is TGTGCCAGTAGACCGACAGGGAACTCCTACAATGAGCAGTTCTTC. Its translation is CASRPTGNSYNEQFF.

This clone was picked up one time. The chain uses TRBV5-1 and TRBJ2-5, with TRBD2 as a possible D gene (5 bases). Per germline, CDR1 SGHRS and CDR2 YFSETQ. V lost 0 bases, J lost 1 base, and 13 bases lay in between. The CDR3 is made up of 16 amino acids. The DNA of the CDR3 is TGCGCCAGCAGCTTGGGAGATTTCGGGGTCCAAGAGACCCAGTACTTC. Translation: CASSLGDFGVQETQYF.

The chain has TRBV14 and TRBJ2-5; D unclear. V shed 0 bases and J shed 5 bases, with 10 bases lying between them. The CDR3 is made up of 14 amino acids. CDR1 and CDR2 from the germline V gene are SGHDN and FVKESK. CDR3 DNA sequence: TGTGCCAGCAGCCAAGAAAACTTATTTGAGACCCAGTACTTC. Translating it yields CASSQENLFETQYF.